A selection of T cell receptor beta chains follows, all from one sample in a study of cytomegalovirus exposure and HLA in healthy donors. The assay was immunoSEQ multiplex PCR, and TCRdb's table has in-frame clones only and misses some. The profile shows 35,000 to 45,000 clones, over 60% of them singletons. The sample was PBMCs. These receptors were obtained from a woman aged 30 to 39 in good health and CMV-seronegative. Each CDR3 is given with its conserved first and last residue. The D gene is left open where the match is weak. Rows may omit the clone size; those that give it use once, few, many or a size class.

CDR3aa: CASSQDQGQGYGYTF
CDR3nt: TGCGCCAGCAGCCAAGATCAGGGACAAGGATATGGCTACACCTTC
j_gene: TRBJ1-2
d_gene: -
abundance: -
v_gene: TRBV4-1

CDR3aa: CASSLSDSGEQFF
CDR3nt: TGTGCCAGCAGCTTAAGCGATAGCGGTGAGCAGTTCTTC
j_gene: TRBJ2-1
d_gene: -
abundance: few
v_gene: TRBV7-3

CDR3aa: CASSLRGAQPQHF
CDR3nt: TGTGCCAGCAGTTTACGGGGGGCTCAGCCCCAGCATTTT
j_gene: TRBJ1-5
d_gene: -
abundance: few
v_gene: TRBV27

CDR3aa: CASSGDRNQPQHF
CDR3nt: TGTGCCAGCAGTGGAGACAGGAATCAGCCCCAGCATTTT
j_gene: TRBJ1-5
d_gene: -
abundance: -
v_gene: TRBV6-1

CDR3aa: CASTERQAPYNEQFF
CDR3nt: TGCGCCAGCACCGAAAGACAGGCCCCCTACAATGAGCAGTTCTTC
j_gene: TRBJ2-1
d_gene: -
abundance: few
v_gene: TRBV10-2

CDR3aa: CASSEDKPPYEQYF
CDR3nt: TGTGCCAGCAGTGAGGACAAGCCACCCTACGAGCAGTACTTC
j_gene: TRBJ2-7
d_gene: -
abundance: -
v_gene: TRBV6-5

CDR3aa: CATSSPREAMSTQYF
CDR3nt: TGTGCCACCAGCAGCCCCCGGGAAGCCATGTCGACCCAGTACTTC
j_gene: TRBJ2-5
d_gene: -
abundance: -
v_gene: TRBV15

CDR3aa: CASSLIGDGETQYF
CDR3nt: TGTGCCAGCAGCTTAATCGGGGATGGAGAGACCCAGTACTTC
j_gene: TRBJ2-5
d_gene: -
abundance: -
v_gene: TRBV7-6

CDR3aa: CASSFGHLNTEAFF
CDR3nt: TGTGCCAGCAGTTTTGGGCACCTGAACACTGAAGCTTTCTTT
j_gene: TRBJ1-1
d_gene: -
abundance: once
v_gene: TRBV27

CDR3aa: CAWATGGGTGELFF
CDR3nt: TGTGCCTGGGCGACAGGGGGGGGAACCGGGGAGCTGTTTTTT
j_gene: TRBJ2-2
d_gene: TRBD1
abundance: -
v_gene: TRBV30

CDR3aa: CASSLAGAGELFF
CDR3nt: TGTGCCAGCAGCTTAGCCGGTGCCGGGGAGCTGTTTTTT
j_gene: TRBJ2-2
d_gene: -
abundance: -
v_gene: TRBV11-2

CDR3aa: CASSPGTGYNEQFF
CDR3nt: TGTGCCAGCAGCCCAGGGACAGGTTACAATGAGCAGTTCTTC
j_gene: TRBJ2-1
d_gene: TRBD1
abundance: -
v_gene: TRBV11-3

CDR3aa: CASSADRVVAFF
CDR3nt: TGTGCCAGCAGCGCCGACAGGGTAGTTGCTTTCTTT
j_gene: TRBJ1-1
d_gene: TRBD1
abundance: once
v_gene: TRBV7-2

CDR3aa: CSVKDAASYGYTF
CDR3nt: TGCAGCGTTAAAGACGCGGCTAGTTATGGCTACACCTTC
j_gene: TRBJ1-2
d_gene: -
abundance: -
v_gene: TRBV29-1

CDR3aa: CSVEVPRLVINEQFF
CDR3nt: TGCAGCGTTGAAGTTCCGAGACTAGTCATCAATGAGCAGTTCTTC
j_gene: TRBJ2-1
d_gene: -
abundance: -
v_gene: TRBV29-1

CDR3aa: CAISESWTGTYEQYF
CDR3nt: TGTGCCATCAGTGAGTCGTGGACAGGGACCTACGAGCAGTACTTC
j_gene: TRBJ2-7
d_gene: TRBD1
abundance: -
v_gene: TRBV10-3

CDR3aa: CASSPGQGASKTEAFF
CDR3nt: TGTGCCAGCAGCCCCGGACAGGGGGCGTCGAAGACTGAAGCTTTCTTT
j_gene: TRBJ1-1
d_gene: TRBD1
abundance: -
v_gene: TRBV5-4

CDR3aa: CASSIGDSTYEQYF
CDR3nt: TGTGCCAGTAGTATAGGTGACAGCACCTACGAGCAGTACTTC
j_gene: TRBJ2-7
d_gene: -
abundance: -
v_gene: TRBV19

CDR3aa: CASSGGLQETQYF
CDR3nt: TGTGCCAGCAGCGGAGGGTTACAAGAGACCCAGTACTTC
j_gene: TRBJ2-5
d_gene: -
abundance: -
v_gene: TRBV5-6

CDR3aa: CASRTLAGAQETQYF
CDR3nt: TGTGCCAGCAGAACCCTAGCGGGAGCACAAGAGACCCAGTACTTC
j_gene: TRBJ2-5
d_gene: TRBD2
abundance: -
v_gene: TRBV6-5

CDR3aa: CASSQAGQGSYNEQFF
CDR3nt: TGTGCCAGCAGCCAGGCGGGACAGGGCTCCTACAATGAGCAGTTCTTC
j_gene: TRBJ2-1
d_gene: TRBD1
abundance: -
v_gene: TRBV4-2

CDR3aa: CASSQEGDGGNNEQFF
CDR3nt: TGCGCCAGCAGCCAAGAAGGCGACGGGGGGAACAATGAGCAGTTCTTC
j_gene: TRBJ2-1
d_gene: TRBD2
abundance: -
v_gene: TRBV4-1